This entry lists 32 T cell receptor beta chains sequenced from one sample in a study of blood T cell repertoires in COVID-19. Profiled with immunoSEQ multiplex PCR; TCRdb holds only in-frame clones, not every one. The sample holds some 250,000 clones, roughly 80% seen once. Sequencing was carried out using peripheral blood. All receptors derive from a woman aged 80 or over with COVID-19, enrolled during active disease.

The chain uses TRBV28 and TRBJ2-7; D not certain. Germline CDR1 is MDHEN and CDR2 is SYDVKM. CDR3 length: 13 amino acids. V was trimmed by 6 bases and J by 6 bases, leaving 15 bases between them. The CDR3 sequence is CASRPPKSGEQYF. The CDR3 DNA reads TGTGCCAGCAGACCACCTAAATCGGGCGAGCAGTACTTC.

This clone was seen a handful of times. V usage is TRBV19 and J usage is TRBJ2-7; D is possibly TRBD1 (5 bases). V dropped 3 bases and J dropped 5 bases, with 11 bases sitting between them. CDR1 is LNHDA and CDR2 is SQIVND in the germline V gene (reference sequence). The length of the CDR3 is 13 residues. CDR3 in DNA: TGTGCCAGTAGTATTTCGACAGCGAACGAGCAGTACTTC. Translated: CASSISTANEQYF.

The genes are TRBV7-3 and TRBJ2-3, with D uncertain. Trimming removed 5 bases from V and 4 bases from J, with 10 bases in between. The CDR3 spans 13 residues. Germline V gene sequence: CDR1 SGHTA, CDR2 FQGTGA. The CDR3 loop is CASSQEIADTQYF. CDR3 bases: TGTGCCAGCAGCCAAGAGATCGCAGATACGCAGTATTTT.

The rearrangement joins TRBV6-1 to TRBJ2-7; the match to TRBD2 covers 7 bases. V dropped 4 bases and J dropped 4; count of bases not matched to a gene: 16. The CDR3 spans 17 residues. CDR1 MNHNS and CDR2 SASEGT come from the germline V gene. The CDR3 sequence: CASSASWGGAEGYEQYF. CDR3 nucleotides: TGTGCCAGCAGTGCCTCCTGGGGGGGAGCTGAGGGTTACGAGCAGTACTTC.

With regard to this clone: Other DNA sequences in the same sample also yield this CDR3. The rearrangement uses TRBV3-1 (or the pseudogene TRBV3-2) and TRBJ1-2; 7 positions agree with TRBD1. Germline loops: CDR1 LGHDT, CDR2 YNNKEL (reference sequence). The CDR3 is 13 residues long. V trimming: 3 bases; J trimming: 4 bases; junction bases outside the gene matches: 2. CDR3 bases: TGTGCCAGCAGCCAGACAGGGACCTATGGCTACACCTTC. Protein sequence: CASSQTGTYGYTF.

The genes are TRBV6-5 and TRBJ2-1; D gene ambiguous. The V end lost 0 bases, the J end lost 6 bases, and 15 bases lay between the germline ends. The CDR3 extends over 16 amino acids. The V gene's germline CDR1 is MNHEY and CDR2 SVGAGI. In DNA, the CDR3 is TGTGCCAGCAGTTACTCGGTGTATCCTCCCAGCAATGAGCAGTTCTTC. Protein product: CASSYSVYPPSNEQFF.

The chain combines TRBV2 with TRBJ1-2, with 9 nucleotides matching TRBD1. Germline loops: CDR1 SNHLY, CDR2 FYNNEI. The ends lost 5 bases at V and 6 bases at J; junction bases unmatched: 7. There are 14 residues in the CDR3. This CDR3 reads CASSSDRGGHGYTF. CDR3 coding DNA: TGTGCCAGCAGTTCGGACAGGGGAGGGCATGGCTACACCTTC.

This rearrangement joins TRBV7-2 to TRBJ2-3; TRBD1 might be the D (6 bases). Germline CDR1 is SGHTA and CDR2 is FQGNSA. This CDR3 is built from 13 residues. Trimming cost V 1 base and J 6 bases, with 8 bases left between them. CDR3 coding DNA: TGTGCCAGCAGCTTAGGGCAGGGGGATACGCAGTATTTT. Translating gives CASSLGQGDTQYF.

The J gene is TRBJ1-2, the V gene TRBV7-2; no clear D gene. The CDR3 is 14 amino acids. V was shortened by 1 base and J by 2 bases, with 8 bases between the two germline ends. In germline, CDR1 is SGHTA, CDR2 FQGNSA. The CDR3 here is CASSLDGGNYGYTF. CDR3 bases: TGTGCCAGCAGCTTAGATGGAGGGAACTATGGCTACACCTTC.

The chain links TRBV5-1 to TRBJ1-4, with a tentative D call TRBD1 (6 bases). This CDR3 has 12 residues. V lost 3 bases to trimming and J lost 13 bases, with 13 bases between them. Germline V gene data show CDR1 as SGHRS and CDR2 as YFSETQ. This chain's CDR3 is CASSYLDSSLFF. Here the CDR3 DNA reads TGCGCCAGCAGCTACCTGGACAGCTCACTGTTTTTT.

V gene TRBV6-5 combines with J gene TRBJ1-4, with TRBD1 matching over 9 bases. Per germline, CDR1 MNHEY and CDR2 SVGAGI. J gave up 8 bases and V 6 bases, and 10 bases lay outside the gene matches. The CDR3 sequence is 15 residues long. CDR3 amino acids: CASRDRGLAGEKLFF. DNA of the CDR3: TGTGCCAGCAGGGACAGGGGTCTCGCAGGAGAAAAACTGTTTTTT.

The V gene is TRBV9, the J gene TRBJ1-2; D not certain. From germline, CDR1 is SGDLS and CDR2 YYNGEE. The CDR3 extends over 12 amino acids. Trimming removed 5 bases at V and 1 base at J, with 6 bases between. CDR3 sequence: CASRGSNYGYTF. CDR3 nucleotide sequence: TGTGCCAGCAGGGGGAGTAACTATGGCTACACCTTC.

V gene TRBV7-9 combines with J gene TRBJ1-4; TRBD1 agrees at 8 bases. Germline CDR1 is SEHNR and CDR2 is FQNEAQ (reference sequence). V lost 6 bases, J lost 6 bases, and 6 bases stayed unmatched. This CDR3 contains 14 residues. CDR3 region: CASSSGQGYEKLFF. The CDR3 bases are TGTGCCAGCAGTTCAGGACAGGGATATGAAAAACTGTTTTTT. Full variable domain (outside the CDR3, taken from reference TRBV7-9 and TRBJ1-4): DTGVSQNPRHKITKRGQNVTFRCDPISEHNRLYWYRQTLGQGPEFLTYFQNEAQLEKSRLLSDRFSAERPKGSFSTLEIQRTEQGDSAMYLCASSSGQGYEKLFFGSGTQLSVL.

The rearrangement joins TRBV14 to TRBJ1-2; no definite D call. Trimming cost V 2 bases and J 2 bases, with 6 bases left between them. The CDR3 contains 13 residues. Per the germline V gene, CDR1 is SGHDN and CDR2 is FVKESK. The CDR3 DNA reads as TGTGCCAGCAGCCAATACACGAACTATGGCTACACCTTC. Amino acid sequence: CASSQYTNYGYTF.

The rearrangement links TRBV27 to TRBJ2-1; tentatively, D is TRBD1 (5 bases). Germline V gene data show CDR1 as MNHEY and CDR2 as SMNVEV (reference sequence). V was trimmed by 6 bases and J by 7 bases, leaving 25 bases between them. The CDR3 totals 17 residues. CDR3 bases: TGTGCCAGCAGGCTTACAGGCCACCCTCTCTACCGGAATGAGCAGTTCTTC. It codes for CASRLTGHPLYRNEQFF.

The CDR3 sequence: CASSQEDRGFGYTF. The CDR3 coding sequence is TGTGCCAGCAGTCAGGAGGACAGGGGGTTTGGCTACACCTTC. The V gene is TRBV6-6, the J gene TRBJ1-2; TRBD1 agrees at 10 bases. This CDR3 is built from 14 residues. The V gene's germline CDR1 is MNHNY and CDR2 SVGAGI (reference sequence). Trimming cost V 5 bases and J 7 bases; bases outside gene matches: 7.

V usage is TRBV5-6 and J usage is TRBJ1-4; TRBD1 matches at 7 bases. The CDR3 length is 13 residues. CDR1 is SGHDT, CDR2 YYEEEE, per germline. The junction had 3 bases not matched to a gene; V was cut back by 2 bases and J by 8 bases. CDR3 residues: CASSLDRAEKLFF. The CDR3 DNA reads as TGTGCCAGCAGCTTAGACAGGGCCGAAAAACTGTTTTTT.

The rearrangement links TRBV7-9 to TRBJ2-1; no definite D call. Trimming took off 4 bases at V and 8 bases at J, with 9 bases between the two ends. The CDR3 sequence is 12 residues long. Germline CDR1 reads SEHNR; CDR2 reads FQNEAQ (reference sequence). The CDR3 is CASSSQIYEQFF. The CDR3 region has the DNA TGTGCCAGCAGCTCCCAGATCTATGAGCAGTTCTTC. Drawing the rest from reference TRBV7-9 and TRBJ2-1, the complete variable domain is DTGVSQNPRHKITKRGQNVTFRCDPISEHNRLYWYRQTLGQGPEFLTYFQNEAQLEKSRLLSDRFSAERPKGSFSTLEIQRTEQGDSAMYLCASSSQIYEQFFGPGTRLTVL.

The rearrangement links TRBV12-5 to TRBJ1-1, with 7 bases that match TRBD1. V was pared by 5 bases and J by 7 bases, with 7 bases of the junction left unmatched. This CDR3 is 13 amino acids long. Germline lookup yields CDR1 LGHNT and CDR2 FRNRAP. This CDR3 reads CASGDGTEIEAFF. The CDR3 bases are TGTGCTAGTGGTGATGGGACAGAAATTGAAGCTTTCTTT.

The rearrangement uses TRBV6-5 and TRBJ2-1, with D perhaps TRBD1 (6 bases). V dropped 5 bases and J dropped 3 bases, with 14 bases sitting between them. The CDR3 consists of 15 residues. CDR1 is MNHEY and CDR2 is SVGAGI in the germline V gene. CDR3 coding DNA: TGTGCCAGCAGTAACAGGGCCAGTGTCTACAATGAGCAGTTCTTC. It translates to CASSNRASVYNEQFF.

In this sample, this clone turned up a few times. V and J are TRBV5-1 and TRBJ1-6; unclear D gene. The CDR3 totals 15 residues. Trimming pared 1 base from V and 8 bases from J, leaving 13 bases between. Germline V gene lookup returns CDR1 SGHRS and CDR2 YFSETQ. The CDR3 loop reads CASSLSGVQHSPLHF. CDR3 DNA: TGCGCCAGCAGCTTGTCCGGGGTCCAACATTCACCCCTCCACTTT.

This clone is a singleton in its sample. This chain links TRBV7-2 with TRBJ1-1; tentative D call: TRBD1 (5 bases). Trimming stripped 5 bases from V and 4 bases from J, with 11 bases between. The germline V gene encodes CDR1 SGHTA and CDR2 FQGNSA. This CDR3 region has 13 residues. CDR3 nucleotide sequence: TGTGCCAGCAGCCTCCGACAGCCCACTGAAGCTTTCTTT. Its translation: CASSLRQPTEAFF.

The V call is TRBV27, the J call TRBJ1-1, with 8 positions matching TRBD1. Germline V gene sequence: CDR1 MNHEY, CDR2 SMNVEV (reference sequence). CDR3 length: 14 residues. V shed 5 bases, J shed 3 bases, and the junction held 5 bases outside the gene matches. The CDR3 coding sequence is TGTGCCAGCAGTCTGCTACAGGGGGACACTGAAGCTTTCTTT. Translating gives CASSLLQGDTEAFF.

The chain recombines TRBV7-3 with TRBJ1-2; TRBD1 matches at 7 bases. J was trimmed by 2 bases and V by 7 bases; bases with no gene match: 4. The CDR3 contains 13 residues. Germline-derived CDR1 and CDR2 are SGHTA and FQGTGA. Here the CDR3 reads CASNVGQNYGYTF. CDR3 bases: TGTGCCAGCAATGTGGGACAGAACTATGGCTACACCTTC.

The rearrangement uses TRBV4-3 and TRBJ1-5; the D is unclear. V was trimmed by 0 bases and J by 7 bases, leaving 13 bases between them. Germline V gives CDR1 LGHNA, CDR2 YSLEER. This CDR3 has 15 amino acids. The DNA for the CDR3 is TGCGCCAGCAGCCAAGACGGGAAGGGCAGCCAGCCCCAGCATTTT. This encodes CASSQDGKGSQPQHF.

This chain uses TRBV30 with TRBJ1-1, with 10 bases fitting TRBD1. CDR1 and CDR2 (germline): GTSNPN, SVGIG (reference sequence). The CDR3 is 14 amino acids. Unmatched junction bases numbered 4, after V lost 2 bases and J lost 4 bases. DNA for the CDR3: TGTGCCTGGAGTCGGACAGGGGGGATCACTGAAGCTTTCTTT. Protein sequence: CAWSRTGGITEAFF.

The CDR3 coding sequence is TGCGCCAGCAGCTTGGACGGTGGCAATCAGCCCCAGCATTTT. Its protein is CASSLDGGNQPQHF. The chain uses TRBV5-1 and TRBJ1-5; D is ambiguous. This CDR3 region has 14 residues. CDR1 is SGHRS, CDR2 YFSETQ, per germline. Trimming stripped 0 bases from V and 2 bases from J, with 6 bases between.

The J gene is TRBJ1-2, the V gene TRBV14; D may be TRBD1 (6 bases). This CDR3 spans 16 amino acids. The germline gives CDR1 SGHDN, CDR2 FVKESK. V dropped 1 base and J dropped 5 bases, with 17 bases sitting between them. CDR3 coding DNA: TGTGCCAGCAGCCAAGTTGGGGGAACAGGGCAGTATGGCTACACCTTC. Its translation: CASSQVGGTGQYGYTF.

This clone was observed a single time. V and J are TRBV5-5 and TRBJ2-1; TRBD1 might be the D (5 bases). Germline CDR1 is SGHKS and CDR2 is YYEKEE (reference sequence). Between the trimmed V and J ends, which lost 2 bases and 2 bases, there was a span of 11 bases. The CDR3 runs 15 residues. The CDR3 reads CASSFHRSPYNEQFF. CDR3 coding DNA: TGTGCCAGCAGCTTCCACAGGTCGCCCTACAATGAGCAGTTCTTC. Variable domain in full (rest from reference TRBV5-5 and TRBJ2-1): DAGVTQSPTHLIKTRGQQVTLRCSPISGHKSVSWYQQVLGQGPQFIFQYYEKEERGRGNFPDRFSARQFPNYSSELNVNALLLGDSALYLCASSFHRSPYNEQFFGPGTRLTVL.

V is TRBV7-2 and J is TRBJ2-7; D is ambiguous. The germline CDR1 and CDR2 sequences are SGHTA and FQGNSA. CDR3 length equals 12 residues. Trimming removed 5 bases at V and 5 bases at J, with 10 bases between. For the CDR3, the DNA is TGTGCCAGCAGCCCCTCCCCTCACGAGCAGTACTTC. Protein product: CASSPSPHEQYF. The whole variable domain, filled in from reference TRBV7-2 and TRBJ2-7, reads GAGVSQSPSNKVTEKGKDVELRCDPISGHTALYWYRQSLGQGLEFLIYFQGNSAPDKSGLPSDRFSAERTGGSVSTLTIQRTQQEDSAVYLCASSPSPHEQYFGPGTRLTVT.

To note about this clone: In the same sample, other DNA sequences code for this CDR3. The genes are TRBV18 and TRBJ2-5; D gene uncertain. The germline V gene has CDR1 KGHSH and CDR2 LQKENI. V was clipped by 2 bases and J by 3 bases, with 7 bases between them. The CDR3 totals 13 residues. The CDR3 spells CASSPGQEETQYF. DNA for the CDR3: TGTGCCAGCTCACCAGGGCAAGAAGAGACCCAGTACTTC.

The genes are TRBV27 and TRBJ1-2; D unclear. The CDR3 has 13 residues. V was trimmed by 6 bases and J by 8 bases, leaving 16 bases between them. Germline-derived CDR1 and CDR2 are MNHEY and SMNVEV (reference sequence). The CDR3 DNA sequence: TGTGCCAGCAGATCCCCGACGGCTAGAGGCTACACCTTC. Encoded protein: CASRSPTARGYTF.